Listed below are T cell receptor beta chains from one sample, sequenced in a study of blood T cell repertoires in COVID-19. Method: immunoSEQ multiplex PCR; TCRdb's copy keeps in-frame clones and lacks some. The sample records around 78,000 clones, approximately 89% being singletons. The sequenced material came from peripheral blood. The receptors were gathered from a woman aged 55-70 years with acute or convalescent COVID-19. Both conserved end residues are part of each CDR3. A D gene is named only where the DNA matches it firmly. Size is stated for part of the rows, as once, few or many counts, or as a class when the clone is expanded.

d_call,j_call,v_call,clone_size,cdr3_aa,cdr3_nt
.,TRBJ2-2,TRBV3-1/TRBV3-2,.,CASSLRQTDTGELFF,TGTGCCAGCAGCCTGAGACAGACCGACACCGGGGAGCTGTTTTTT
TRBD2,TRBJ2-2,TRBV27,.,CASSSASGAGELFF,TGTGCCAGCAGTTCGGCTAGCGGGGCCGGGGAGCTGTTTTTT
TRBD1,TRBJ1-3,TRBV6-2/TRBV6-3,.,CASSSQAGTVAGNTIYF,TGTGCCAGCAGTTCTCAAGCCGGGACAGTGGCGGGAAACACCATATATTTT
TRBD1,TRBJ2-7,TRBV3-1/TRBV3-2,.,CASSQEPPCLTGGKAYEQYF,TGTGCCAGCAGCCAAGAACCCCCTTGCCTAACAGGGGGCAAGGCCTACGAGCAGTACTTC
.,TRBJ2-5,TRBV6-2/TRBV6-3,few,CASSPAGALAETQYF,TGTGCCAGCAGTCCGGCAGGGGCTTTAGCGGAGACCCAGTACTTC
TRBD1,TRBJ1-2,TRBV7-8,few,CASSFTGGEGYGYTF,TGTGCCAGCAGCTTCACAGGGGGCGAGGGCTATGGCTACACCTTC
TRBD2,TRBJ2-3,TRBV3-1/TRBV3-2,.,CASSPDSSGRADTQYF,TGTGCCAGCAGCCCAGACTCTAGCGGGAGGGCAGATACGCAGTATTTT
.,TRBJ2-7,TRBV4-1,few,CASSQEGRAARQYF,TGCGCCAGCAGCCAAGAAGGCAGGGCGGCTAGGCAGTACTTC
TRBD1,TRBJ1-1,TRBV5-1,once,CASSLWGQGGAEAFF,TGCGCCAGCAGCTTGTGGGGACAGGGAGGAGCTGAAGCTTTCTTT
TRBD2,TRBJ2-1,TRBV15,.,CATSREIAGGHEQFF,TGTGCCACCAGCAGAGAAATAGCGGGAGGCCATGAGCAGTTCTTC
.,TRBJ1-5,TRBV19,.,CASSINRLENQPQHF,TGTGCCAGTAGTATAAACAGATTAGAAAATCAGCCCCAGCATTTT
.,TRBJ1-5,TRBV28,.,CASSLPGGNQPQHF,TGTGCCAGCAGTTTGCCCGGAGGGAATCAGCCCCAGCATTTT
.,TRBJ1-1,TRBV6-6,.,CASSSGQNTEAFF,TGTGCCAGCAGCTCGGGACAGAACACTGAAGCTTTCTTT
.,TRBJ2-1,TRBV3-1/TRBV3-2,once,CASSQEGGSKQFF,TGTGCCAGCAGCCAAGAAGGGGGATCTAAGCAGTTCTTC
TRBD1,TRBJ1-1,TRBV7-9,.,CASSSTGGGYTEAFF,TGTGCCAGCAGCTCCACAGGGGGCGGGTACACTGAAGCTTTCTTT
TRBD2,TRBJ2-1,TRBV19,once,CASSTRTSGSENEQFF,TGTGCCAGTAGTACGCGGACTAGCGGGAGTGAGAATGAGCAGTTCTTC
.,TRBJ1-1,TRBV28,.,CASMGRTEAFF,TGTGCCAGCATGGGCAGGACTGAAGCTTTCTTT
.,TRBJ1-1,TRBV7-9,few,CASSLSQFEGRAFF,TGTGCCAGCAGCTTATCTCAATTTGAGGGTCGAGCTTTCTTT
.,TRBJ2-3,TRBV11-3,few,CASSPGREGDTQYF,TGTGCCAGCAGCCCTGGACGGGAAGGGGATACGCAGTATTTT
.,TRBJ2-2,TRBV9,.,CASSVTGGTNTGELFF,TGTGCCAGCAGCGTGACAGGCGGTACGAACACCGGGGAGCTGTTTTTT
TRBD2,TRBJ2-1,TRBV24-1,.,CATKTGTSGIYNEQFF,TGTGCCACCAAAACCGGGACTAGCGGGATCTACAATGAGCAGTTCTTC
.,TRBJ2-7,TRBV5-8,once,CASSSDPQGRRKSYEQYF,TGTGCCAGCAGCTCCGATCCACAGGGCCGGCGAAAGTCCTACGAGCAGTACTTC
TRBD2,TRBJ2-3,TRBV4-1,.,CASSQVLAGLPDTQYF,TGCGCCAGCAGCCAAGTACTAGCGGGTCTTCCAGATACGCAGTATTTT
.,TRBJ2-2,TRBV5-1,.,CASSLGAGWNTGELFF,TGCGCCAGCAGCTTGGGTGCGGGATGGAACACCGGGGAGCTGTTTTTT